Given below is one T cell receptor (beta chain) in context. Using immunoSEQ multiplex PCR, the repertoire was profiled, and TCRdb retains in-frame clones only, with some absent. The sample has 2 million or so clones, over 85% seen once. Cells designated naive CD8 were CD45RO-negative and were positively selected for CCR7, with terminally differentiated effector memory CD45RA+ cells excluded. The record originates from a study of shared clonotypes between healthy human individuals. The sample comprised naive CD8+ T cells sorted from blood. The TCR originated in a man between 18 and 35 years old in good health.

The CDR3 region is CASSFSVGGVRDNEQFF. The CDR3 nucleotides are TGTGCCAGCAGCTTCTCTGTAGGAGGCGTGAGGGACAATGAGCAGTTCTTC. The chain combines TRBV5-4 with TRBJ2-1, with D perhaps TRBD2 (5 bases). There are 17 residues in the CDR3. V lost 2 bases to trimming and J lost 5 bases, with 20 bases between them. In germline, CDR1 is SGHNT, CDR2 YYREEE (reference sequence).